This TCR beta chain was retrieved from a study of blood T cell repertoires in COVID-19. Across the whole study: Some COVID-19 samples were acute and others convalescent; all came from the United States, Italy and Spain.

In the authors' workflow: Nucleated cell counts were estimated from reference gene primer amplification. The assay was immunoSEQ multiplex PCR, and TCRdb's table has in-frame clones only and misses some. The DNA gave D and trimming, while V, J and clone size come from that table. Of around 110,000 clones listed, roughly 88% are singletons. The length of the CDR3 is 19 residues. Germline V gene sequence: CDR1 LNHDA, CDR2 SQIVND (reference sequence). V shed 3 bases and J 4 bases; nucleotides not matched to a gene: 15. The specimen was peripheral blood. This sequence joins TRBV19 and TRBJ2-2; 9 bases map to TRBD2. The receptor was derived from a middle-aged man with active or convalescent COVID-19. CDR3 sequence: CASSMEGASGIRGTGELFF. The CDR3 DNA sequence: TGTGCCAGTAGTATGGAGGGGGCTAGCGGGATCAGGGGCACCGGGGAGCTGTTTTTT.